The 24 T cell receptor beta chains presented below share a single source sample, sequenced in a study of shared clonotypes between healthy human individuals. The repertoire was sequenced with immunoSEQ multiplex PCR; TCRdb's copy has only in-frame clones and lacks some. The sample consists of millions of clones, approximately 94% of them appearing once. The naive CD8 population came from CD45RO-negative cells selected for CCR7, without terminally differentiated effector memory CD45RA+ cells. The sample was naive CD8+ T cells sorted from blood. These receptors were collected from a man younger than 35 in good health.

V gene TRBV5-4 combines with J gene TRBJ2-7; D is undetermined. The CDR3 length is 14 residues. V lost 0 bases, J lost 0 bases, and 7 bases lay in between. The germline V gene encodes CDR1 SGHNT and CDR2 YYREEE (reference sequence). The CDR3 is CASSLGDASYEQYF. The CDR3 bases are TGTGCCAGCAGCTTGGGAGACGCCTCCTACGAGCAGTACTTC.

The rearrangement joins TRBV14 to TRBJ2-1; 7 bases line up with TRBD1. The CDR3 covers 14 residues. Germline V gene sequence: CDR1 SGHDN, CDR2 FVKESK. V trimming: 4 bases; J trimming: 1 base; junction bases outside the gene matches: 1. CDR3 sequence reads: CASSPTGSYNEQFF. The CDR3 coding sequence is TGTGCCAGCAGCCCGACAGGGTCCTACAATGAGCAGTTCTTC.

CDR3: CASSLEQGTNGELFF. Written as DNA, the CDR3 is TGTGCCAGCAGCTTAGAACAGGGGACCAACGGGGAGCTGTTTTTT. The chain joins TRBV13 to TRBJ2-2; 7 bases are a match to TRBD1. The CDR3 totals 15 residues. J lost 7 bases, V lost 1 base, and 6 bases had no gene match. The germline V gene encodes CDR1 PRHDT and CDR2 FYEKMQ (reference sequence). Full variable domain (rest looked up from reference TRBV13 and TRBJ2-2): AAGVIQSPRHLIKEKRETATLKCYPIPRHDTVYWYQQGPGQDPQFLISFYEKMQSDKGSIPDRFSAQQFSDYHSELNMSSLELGDSALYFCASSLEQGTNGELFFGEGSRLTVL.

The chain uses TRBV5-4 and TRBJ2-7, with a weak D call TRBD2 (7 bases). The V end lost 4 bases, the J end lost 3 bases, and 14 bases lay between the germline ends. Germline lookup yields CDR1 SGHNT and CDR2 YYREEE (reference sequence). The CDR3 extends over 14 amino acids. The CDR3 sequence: CASSNRGADYEQYF. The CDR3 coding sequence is TGTGCCAGCAGCAATCGGGGGGCGGACTACGAGCAGTACTTC.

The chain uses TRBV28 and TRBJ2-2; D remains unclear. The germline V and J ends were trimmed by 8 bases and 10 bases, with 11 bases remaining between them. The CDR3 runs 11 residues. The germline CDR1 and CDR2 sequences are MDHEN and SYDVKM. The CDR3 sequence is CASAPGLELFF. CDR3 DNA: TGTGCCAGCGCTCCCGGGTTGGAGCTGTTTTTT.

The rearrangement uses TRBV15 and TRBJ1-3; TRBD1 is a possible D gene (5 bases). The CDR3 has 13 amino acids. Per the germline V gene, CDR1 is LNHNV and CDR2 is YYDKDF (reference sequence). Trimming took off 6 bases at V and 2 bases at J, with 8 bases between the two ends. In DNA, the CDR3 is TGTGCCACCAGTAAGGGGCCTGGAAACACCATATATTTT. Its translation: CATSKGPGNTIYF.

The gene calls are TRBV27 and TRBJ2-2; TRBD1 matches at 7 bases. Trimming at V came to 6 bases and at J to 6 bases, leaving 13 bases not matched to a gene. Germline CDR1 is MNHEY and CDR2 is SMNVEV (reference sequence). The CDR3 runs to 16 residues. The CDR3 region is CASSWGTGQSAGELFF. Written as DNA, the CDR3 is TGTGCCAGCAGCTGGGGGACGGGACAGAGTGCCGGGGAGCTGTTTTTT.

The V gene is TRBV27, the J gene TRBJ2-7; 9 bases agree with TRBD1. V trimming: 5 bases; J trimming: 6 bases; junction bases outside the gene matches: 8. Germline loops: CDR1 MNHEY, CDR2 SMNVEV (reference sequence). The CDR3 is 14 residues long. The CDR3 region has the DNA TGTGCCAGCAGTACCAACAGGGGGCAAGGCGAGCAGTACTTC. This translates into CASSTNRGQGEQYF.

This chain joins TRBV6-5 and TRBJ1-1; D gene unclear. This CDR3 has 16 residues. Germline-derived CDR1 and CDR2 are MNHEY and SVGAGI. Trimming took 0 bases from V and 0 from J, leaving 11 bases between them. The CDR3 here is CASSYSYGLMNTEAFF. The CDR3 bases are TGTGCCAGCAGTTACTCTTACGGTTTGATGAACACTGAAGCTTTCTTT.

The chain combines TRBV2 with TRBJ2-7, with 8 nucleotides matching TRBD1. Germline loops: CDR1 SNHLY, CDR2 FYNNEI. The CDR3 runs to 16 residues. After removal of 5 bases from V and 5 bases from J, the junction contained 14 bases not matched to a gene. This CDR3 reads CASSLLLQGARDEQYF. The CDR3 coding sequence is TGTGCCAGCAGTCTTCTACTCCAGGGGGCGAGGGACGAGCAGTACTTC. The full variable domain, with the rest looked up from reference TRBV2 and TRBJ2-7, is EPEVTQTPSHQVTQMGQEVILRCVPISNHLYFYWYRQILGQKVEFLVSFYNNEISEKSEIFDDQFSVERPDGSNFTLKIRSTKLEDSAMYFCASSLLLQGARDEQYFGPGTRLTVT.

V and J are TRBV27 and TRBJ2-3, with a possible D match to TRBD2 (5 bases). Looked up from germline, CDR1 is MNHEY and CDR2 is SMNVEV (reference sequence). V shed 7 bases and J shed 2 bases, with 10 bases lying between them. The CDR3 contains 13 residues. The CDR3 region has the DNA TGTGCCAGCACGACTATAGACACAGATACGCAGTATTTT. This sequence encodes CASTTIDTDTQYF.

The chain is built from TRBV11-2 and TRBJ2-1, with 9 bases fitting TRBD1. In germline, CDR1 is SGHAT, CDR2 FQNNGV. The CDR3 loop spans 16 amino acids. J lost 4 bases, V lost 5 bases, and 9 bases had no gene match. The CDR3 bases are TGTGCCAGCAGCCCCCCCGGACAGGGGAATTACAATGAGCAGTTCTTC. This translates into CASSPPGQGNYNEQFF.

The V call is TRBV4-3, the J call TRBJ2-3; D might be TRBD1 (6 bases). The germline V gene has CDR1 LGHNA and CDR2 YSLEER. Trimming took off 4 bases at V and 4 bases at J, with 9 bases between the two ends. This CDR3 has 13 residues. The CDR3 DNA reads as TGCGCCAGCAGCCCCACAGGGTCAGATACGCAGTATTTT. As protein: CASSPTGSDTQYF.

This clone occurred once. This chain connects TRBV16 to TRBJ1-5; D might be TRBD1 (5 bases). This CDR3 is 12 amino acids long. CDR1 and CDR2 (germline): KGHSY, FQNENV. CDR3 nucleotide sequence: TGTGCAGCCGCAGGGCAGGGTCAGCCCCAGCATTTT. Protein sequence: CAAAGQGQPQHF. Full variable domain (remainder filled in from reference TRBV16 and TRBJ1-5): GEEVAQTPKHLVRGEGQKAKLYCAPIKGHSYVFWYQQVLKNEFKFLISFQNENVFDETGMPKERFSAKCLPNSPCSLEIQATKLEDSAVYFCAAAGQGQPQHFGDGTRLSIL.

The CDR3 spells CASSLSYEGSSYEQYF. The CDR3 bases are TGTGCCAGCAGTTTATCGTATGAGGGGAGCTCCTACGAGCAGTACTTC. The J gene is TRBJ2-7, the V gene TRBV27; the D gene could be TRBD1 or TRBD2 (5 bases each). In germline, CDR1 is MNHEY, CDR2 SMNVEV (reference sequence). The CDR3 extends over 16 amino acids. V lost 0 bases and J 0 bases, leaving 12 bases between the germline ends.

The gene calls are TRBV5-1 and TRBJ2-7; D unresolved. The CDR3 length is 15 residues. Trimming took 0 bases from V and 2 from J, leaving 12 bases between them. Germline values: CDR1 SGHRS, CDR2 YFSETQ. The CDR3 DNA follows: TGCGCCAGCAGCTTGGCGTCTGACTTGGCCTACGAGCAGTACTTC. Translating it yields CASSLASDLAYEQYF.

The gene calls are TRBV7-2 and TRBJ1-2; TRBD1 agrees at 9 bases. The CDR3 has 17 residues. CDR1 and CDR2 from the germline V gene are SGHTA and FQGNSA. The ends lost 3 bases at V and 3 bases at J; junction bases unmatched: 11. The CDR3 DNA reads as TGTGCCAGCAGCTTCTCCAGGGACAGGGAAAAACACTATGGCTACACCTTC. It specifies CASSFSRDREKHYGYTF.

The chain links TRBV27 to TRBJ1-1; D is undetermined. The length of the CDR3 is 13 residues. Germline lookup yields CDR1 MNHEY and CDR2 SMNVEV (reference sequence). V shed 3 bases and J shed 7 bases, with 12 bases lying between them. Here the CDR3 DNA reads TGTGCCAGCAGTTTTACTCTGAGTAATGAAGCTTTCTTT. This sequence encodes CASSFTLSNEAFF.

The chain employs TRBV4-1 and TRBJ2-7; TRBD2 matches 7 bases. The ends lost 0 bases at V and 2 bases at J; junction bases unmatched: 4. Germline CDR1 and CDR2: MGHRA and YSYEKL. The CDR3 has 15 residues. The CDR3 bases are TGCGCCAGCAGCCAAGAAGCGCTAGCGGCCTACGAGCAGTACTTC. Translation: CASSQEALAAYEQYF.

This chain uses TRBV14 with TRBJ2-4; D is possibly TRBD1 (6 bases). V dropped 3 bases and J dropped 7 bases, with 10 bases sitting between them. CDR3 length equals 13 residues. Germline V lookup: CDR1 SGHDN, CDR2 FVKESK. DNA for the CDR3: TGTGCCAGCAGCCATACCCAGGGGAACATTCAGTACTTC. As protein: CASSHTQGNIQYF.

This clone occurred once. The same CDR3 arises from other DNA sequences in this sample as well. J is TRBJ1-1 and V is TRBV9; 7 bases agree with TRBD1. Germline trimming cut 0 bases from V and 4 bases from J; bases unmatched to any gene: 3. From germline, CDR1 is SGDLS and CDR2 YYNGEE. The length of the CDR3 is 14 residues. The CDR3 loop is CASSVEGAGTEAFF. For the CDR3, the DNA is TGTGCCAGCAGCGTAGAGGGGGCGGGCACTGAAGCTTTCTTT. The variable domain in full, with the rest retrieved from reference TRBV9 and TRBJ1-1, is DSGVTQTPKHLITATGQRVTLRCSPRSGDLSVYWYQQSLDQGLQFLIQYYNGEERAKGNILERFSAQQFPDLHSELNLSSLELGDSALYFCASSVEGAGTEAFFGQGTRLTVV.

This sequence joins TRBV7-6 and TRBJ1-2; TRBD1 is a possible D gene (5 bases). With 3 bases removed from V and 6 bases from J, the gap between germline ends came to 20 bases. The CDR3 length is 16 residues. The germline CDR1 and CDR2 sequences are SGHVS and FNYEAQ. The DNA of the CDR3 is TGTGCCAGCAGCTTGGGGCCAGACCACACGCTTGATGGCTACACCTTC. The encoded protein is CASSLGPDHTLDGYTF.

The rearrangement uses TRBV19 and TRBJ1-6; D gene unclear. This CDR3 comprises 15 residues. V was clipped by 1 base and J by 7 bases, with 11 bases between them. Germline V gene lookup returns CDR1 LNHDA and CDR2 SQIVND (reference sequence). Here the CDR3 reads CASSIGPGENSPLHF. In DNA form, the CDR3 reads TGTGCCAGTAGTATAGGACCCGGCGAAAATTCACCCCTCCACTTT. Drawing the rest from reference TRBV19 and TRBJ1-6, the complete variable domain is DGGITQSPKYLFRKEGQNVTLSCEQNLNHDAMYWYRQDPGQGLRLIYYSQIVNDFQKGDIAEGYSVSREKKESFPLTVTSAQKNPTAFYLCASSIGPGENSPLHFGNGTRLTVT.

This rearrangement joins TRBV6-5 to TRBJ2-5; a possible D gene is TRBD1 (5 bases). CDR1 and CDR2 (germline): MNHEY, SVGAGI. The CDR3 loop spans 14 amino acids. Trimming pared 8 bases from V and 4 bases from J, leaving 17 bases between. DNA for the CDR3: TGTGCCAGCGGCACCATAGACAGTGTAGAGACCCAGTACTTC. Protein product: CASGTIDSVETQYF.